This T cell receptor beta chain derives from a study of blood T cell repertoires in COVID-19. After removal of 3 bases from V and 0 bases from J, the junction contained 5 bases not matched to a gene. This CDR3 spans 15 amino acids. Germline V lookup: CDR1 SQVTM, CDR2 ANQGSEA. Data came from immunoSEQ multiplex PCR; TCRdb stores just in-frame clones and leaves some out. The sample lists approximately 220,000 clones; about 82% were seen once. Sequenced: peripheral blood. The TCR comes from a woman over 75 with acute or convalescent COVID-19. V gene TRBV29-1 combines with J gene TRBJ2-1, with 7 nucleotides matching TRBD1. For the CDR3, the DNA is TGCAGCGTTGACGTGACAGGGAGCTCCTACAATGAGCAGTTCTTC. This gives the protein CSVDVTGSSYNEQFF.